The source of this T cell receptor (beta chain) is a study of blood T cell repertoires in COVID-19. Study background: Nucleic acid was either cDNA or gDNA, and it came from T cells, B-cell-depleted T cells, or PBMCs.

Sequencing used immunoSEQ multiplex PCR; TCRdb keeps in-frame clones, though not all of them. The table lists about 74,000 clones, roughly 81% of them singletons. The TCR sequence derives from a man between 70 and 80 years old with acute or convalescent COVID-19. The source material was peripheral blood.

CDR3 in amino acids: CASSIYSSYNEQFF. In DNA form, the CDR3 reads TGTGCCAGTAGTATATATAGCTCCTACAATGAGCAGTTCTTC. The chain combines TRBV19 with TRBJ2-1, with D unresolved. The V end lost 2 bases, the J end lost 0 bases, and 5 bases lay between the germline ends. This CDR3 is built from 14 residues. Germline V gene lookup returns CDR1 LNHDA and CDR2 SQIVND (reference sequence). The full variable domain, its missing parts supplied by reference TRBV19 and TRBJ2-1, is DGGITQSPKYLFRKEGQNVTLSCEQNLNHDAMYWYRQDPGQGLRLIYYSQIVNDFQKGDIAEGYSVSREKKESFPLTVTSAQKNPTAFYLCASSIYSSYNEQFFGPGTRLTVL.